Listed here are 10 T cell receptor beta chains from one sample, sequenced in a study of T cells after yellow fever vaccination. One entry per CDR3 protein results from TCRdb running MiXCR on the 5' RACE reads. The sample lists more than 300,000 distinct CDR3 sequences, about 10% occurring once. This specimen was CD4+ T cells sorted from PBMCs, taken 45 days after the yellow fever booster vaccination. These receptors originate from a man aged 18 to 29 who received the YFV17D yellow fever vaccine.

This clonotype was counted at least ten times. The genes are TRBV5-1 and TRBJ1-5; D perhaps matches TRBD1 (5 bases). Deletions cut 3 bases from V and 4 bases from J, with 8 bases between. The CDR3 runs to 13 residues. Germline loops: CDR1 SGHRS, CDR2 YFSETQ. The CDR3 here is CASSSGGNQPQHF. CDR3 bases: TGCGCCAGCAGCTCCGGGGGAAATCAGCCCCAGCATTTT.

The chain uses TRBV29-1 and TRBJ2-6; D might be TRBD2 (5 bases). CDR3 size: 12 residues. Germline assignment: CDR1 SQVTM and CDR2 ANQGSEA. Trimming shortened V by 1 base and J by 11 bases, and 9 bases separated the two germline ends. CDR3 sequence: CSVEGTVDVLTF. The DNA for the CDR3 is TGCAGCGTTGAAGGGACTGTGGACGTCCTGACTTTC.

This clonotype was recorded a few times. The CDR3, as DNA: TGTGCCAGCAGCAAAAGTCCGGGCTCCTACGAGCAGTACGTC. It yields the protein CASSKSPGSYEQYV. The V call is TRBV21-1, the J call TRBJ2-7; the D call of TRBD2 is as the table states it, not checked on the DNA. TRBV21-1 is designated a pseudogene. The CDR3 extends over 14 amino acids.

This clonotype was observed a handful of times. The V gene is TRBV20-1, the J gene TRBJ1-5, with D tentatively TRBD1 (6 bases). CDR3 length: 15 residues. Trimming removed 3 bases from V and 0 bases from J, with 12 bases in between. The V gene's germline CDR1 is DFQATT and CDR2 SNEGSKA (reference sequence). CDR3 in amino acids: CSARTGPYSNQPQHF. The CDR3 coding sequence is TGCAGTGCTAGGACAGGACCTTATAGCAATCAGCCCCAGCATTTT.

This clonotype turned up a few times. The chain employs TRBV3-1 and TRBJ2-1; D may be TRBD1 (5 bases). The CDR3 extends over 18 amino acids. Trimming took 1 base from V and 3 from J, leaving 19 bases between them. Germline loops: CDR1 LGHDT, CDR2 YNNKEL (reference sequence). The DNA of the CDR3 is TGTGCCAGCAGCCAAGCTATGTCCGCCTTCACAGGCTACAATGAGCAGTTCTTC. Residues: CASSQAMSAFTGYNEQFF.

The chain links TRBV5-1 to TRBJ1-1; no firm D call. The CDR3 consists of 14 residues. Between the trimmed V and J ends, which lost 0 bases and 7 bases, there was a span of 13 bases. The germline V gene has CDR1 SGHRS and CDR2 YFSETQ. This CDR3 reads CASSLASEPVEAFF. The CDR3 DNA is TGCGCCAGCAGCTTGGCGAGCGAACCAGTTGAAGCTTTCTTT.

This clonotype was recorded many times. The chain combines TRBV6-2 or TRBV6-3 with TRBJ2-5; 11 nucleotides align to TRBD1. Germline loops: CDR1 MNHEY, CDR2 SVGEGT. The V gene end was trimmed by 6 bases and the J gene end by 2 bases; junction bases not matched to a gene: 8. The CDR3 sequence is 16 residues long. CDR3 sequence reads: CASRVPGQGVQETQYF. The CDR3 DNA sequence: TGTGCCAGCAGAGTACCGGGACAGGGGGTTCAAGAGACCCAGTACTTC.

The chain is built from TRBV7-2 and TRBJ1-1, with D possibly matching TRBD1 (6 bases). Germline V CDR1 and CDR2: SGHTA, FQGNSA. Deletions cut 5 bases from V and 0 bases from J, with 13 bases between. The CDR3 consists of 15 residues. The CDR3 DNA is TGTGCCAGCAGCCAAGGCGGGGGCCTGAACACTGAAGCTTTCTTT. Translated: CASSQGGGLNTEAFF. Full variable domain (outside the CDR3, taken from reference TRBV7-2 and TRBJ1-1): GAGVSQSPSNKVTEKGKDVELRCDPISGHTALYWYRQSLGQGLEFLIYFQGNSAPDKSGLPSDRFSAERTGGSVSTLTIQRTQQEDSAVYLCASSQGGGLNTEAFFGQGTRLTVV.

The rearrangement links TRBV7-2 to TRBJ2-5; 16 nucleotides line up with TRBD2. Unmatched junction bases numbered 8, after V lost 5 bases and J lost 5 bases. The length of the CDR3 is 17 residues. Germline CDR1 reads SGHTA; CDR2 reads FQGNSA. CDR3 residues: CASSPGTSGGAVETQYF. CDR3 nucleotide sequence: TGTGCCAGCAGCCCGGGGACTAGCGGGGGGGCGGTTGAGACCCAGTACTTC.

The V call is TRBV9, the J call TRBJ1-2; D unclear. Trimming pared 4 bases from V and 8 bases from J, leaving 21 bases between. CDR3 length equals 15 residues. Per germline, CDR1 SGDLS and CDR2 YYNGEE. DNA of the CDR3: TGTGCCAGCAGCCGCCAAGCGGAGCCGGGTCGGGGCTACACCTTC. Translated: CASSRQAEPGRGYTF.